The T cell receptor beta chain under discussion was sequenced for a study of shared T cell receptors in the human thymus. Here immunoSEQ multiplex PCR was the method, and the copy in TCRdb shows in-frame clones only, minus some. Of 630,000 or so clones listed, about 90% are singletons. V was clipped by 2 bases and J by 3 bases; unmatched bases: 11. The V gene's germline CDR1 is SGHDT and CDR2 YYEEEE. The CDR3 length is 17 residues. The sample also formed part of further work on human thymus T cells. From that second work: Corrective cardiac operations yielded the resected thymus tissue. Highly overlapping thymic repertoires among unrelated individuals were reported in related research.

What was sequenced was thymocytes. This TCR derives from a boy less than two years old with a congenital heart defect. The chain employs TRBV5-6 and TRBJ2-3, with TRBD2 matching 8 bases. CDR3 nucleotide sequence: TGTGCCAGCAGCTTCTCTTTCGGGGGGGCTGAGACAGATACGCAGTATTTT. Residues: CASSFSFGGAETDTQYF.